The subject of this entry is one TCR beta chain. Its antigen is as yet unknown. The CDR3 extends over 14 amino acids. Trimming pared 2 bases from V and 4 bases from J, leaving 11 bases between. Germline CDR1 reads MNHNS; CDR2 reads SASEGT. This entry is derived from a study of T cell clonotyping in hematopoietic cell transplantation. Study observations and caveats: Broader posttransplant TCR repertoire diversity was predicted by graft donor and pretransplant recipient Inverse Simpson Index values.

Sequencing was performed with immunoSEQ multiplex PCR; in TCRdb, only in-frame clones are kept and a portion is missing. The repertoire includes approximately 5,700 clones, approximately 90% of them detected once, and about half sits in the top ten. Samples: about 28 days before transplant, then days 30, 100 and 180 after. Specimen: peripheral blood mononuclear cells, collected 100 days after allogeneic stem cell transplant. This chain joins TRBV6-1 and TRBJ1-1; D possibly corresponds to TRBD1 (5 bases). This TCR came from a female patient aged 50-59 years who had an allogeneic stem cell transplant from an unrelated donor, so T cells may come from the graft donor. Some clones in this sample may be carry-over from other donors' samples. CDR3 DNA: TGTGCCAGCAGTGAATATCGGGGGTCCACTGAAGCTTTCTTT. It specifies CASSEYRGSTEAFF.